The clone carrying this T cell receptor beta chain has at least ten counts. The target antigen is unknown. The data were taken from a study of CD8 T cells in ankylosing spondylitis. In TCRdb, the 5' RACE reads were re-called with MiXCR into one record per CDR3 protein. The sample carries hundreds of thousands of distinct CDR3 sequences, about 10% recorded once. The CDR3 covers 15 residues. Trimming removed 0 bases from V and 7 bases from J, with 17 bases in between. Germline CDR1 is SGHRS and CDR2 is YFSETQ. Study-wide results and limits: A TCR beta motif made of fewer than ten highly homologous variants seemed typical of ankylosing spondylitis blood.

This clonotype was sampled from a male donor with ankylosing spondylitis. This chain uses TRBV5-1 with TRBJ2-7, with D possibly called TRBD1 or TRBD2 (5 bases each). The specimen was blood, either unsorted or a sorted T cell fraction (not recorded which). This CDR3 is CASSLEGDAGWEQYF. As DNA, the CDR3 is TGCGCCAGCAGCTTGGAAGGGGACGCTGGGTGGGAGCAGTACTTC.